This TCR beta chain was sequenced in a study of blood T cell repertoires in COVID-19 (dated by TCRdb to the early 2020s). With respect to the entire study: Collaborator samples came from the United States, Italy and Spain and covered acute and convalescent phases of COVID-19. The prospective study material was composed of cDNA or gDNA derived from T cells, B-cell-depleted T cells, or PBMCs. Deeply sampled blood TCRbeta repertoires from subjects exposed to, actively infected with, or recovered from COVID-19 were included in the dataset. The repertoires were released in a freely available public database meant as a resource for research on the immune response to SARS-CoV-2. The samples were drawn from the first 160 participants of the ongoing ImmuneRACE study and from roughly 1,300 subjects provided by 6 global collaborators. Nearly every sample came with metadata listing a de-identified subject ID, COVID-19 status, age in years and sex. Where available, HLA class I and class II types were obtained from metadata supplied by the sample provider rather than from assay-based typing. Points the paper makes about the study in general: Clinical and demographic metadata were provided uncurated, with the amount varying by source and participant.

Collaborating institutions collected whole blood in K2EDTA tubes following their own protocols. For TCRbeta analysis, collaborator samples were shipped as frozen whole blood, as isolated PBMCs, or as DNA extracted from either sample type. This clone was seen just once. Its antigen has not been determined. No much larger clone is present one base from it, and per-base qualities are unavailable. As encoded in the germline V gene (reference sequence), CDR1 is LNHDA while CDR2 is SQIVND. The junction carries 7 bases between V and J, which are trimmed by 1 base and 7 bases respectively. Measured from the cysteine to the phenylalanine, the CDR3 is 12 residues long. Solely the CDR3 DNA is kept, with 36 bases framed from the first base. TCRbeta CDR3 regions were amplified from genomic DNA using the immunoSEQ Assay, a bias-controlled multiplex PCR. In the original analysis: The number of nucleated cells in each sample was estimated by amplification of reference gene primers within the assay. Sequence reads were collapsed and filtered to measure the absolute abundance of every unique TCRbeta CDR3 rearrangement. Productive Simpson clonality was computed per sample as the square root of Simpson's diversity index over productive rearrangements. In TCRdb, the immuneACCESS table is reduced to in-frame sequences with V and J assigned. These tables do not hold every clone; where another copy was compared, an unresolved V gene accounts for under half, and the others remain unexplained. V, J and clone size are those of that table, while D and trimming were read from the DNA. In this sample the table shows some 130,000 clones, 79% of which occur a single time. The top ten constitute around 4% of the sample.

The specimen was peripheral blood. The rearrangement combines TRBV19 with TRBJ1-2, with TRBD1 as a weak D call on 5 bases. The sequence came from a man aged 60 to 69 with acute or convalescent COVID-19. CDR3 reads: CASSIGGSGYTF. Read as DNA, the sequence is TGTGCCAGTAGTATAGGGGGCTCTGGCTACACCTTC.